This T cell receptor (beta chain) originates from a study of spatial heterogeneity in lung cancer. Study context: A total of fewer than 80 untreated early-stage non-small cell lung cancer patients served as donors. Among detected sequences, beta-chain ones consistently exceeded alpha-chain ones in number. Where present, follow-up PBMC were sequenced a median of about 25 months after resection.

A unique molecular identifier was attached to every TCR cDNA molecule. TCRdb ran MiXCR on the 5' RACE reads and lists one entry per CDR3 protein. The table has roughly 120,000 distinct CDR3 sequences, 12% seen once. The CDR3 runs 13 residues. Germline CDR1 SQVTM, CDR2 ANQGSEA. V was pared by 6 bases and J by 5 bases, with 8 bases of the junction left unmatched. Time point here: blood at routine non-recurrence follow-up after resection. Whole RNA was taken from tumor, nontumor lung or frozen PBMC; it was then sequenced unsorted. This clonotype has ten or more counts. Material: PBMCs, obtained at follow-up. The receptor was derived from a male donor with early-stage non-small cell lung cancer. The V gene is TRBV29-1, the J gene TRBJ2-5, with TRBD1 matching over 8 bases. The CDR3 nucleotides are TGCAGCGTGTCACAGGGGGGTCGGGAGACCCAGTACTTC. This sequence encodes CSVSQGGRETQYF.